The clone carrying this TCR beta chain appeared many times. Its antigen is currently unknown. The ends were cut back, 5 bases at V and 0 bases at J, with 11 bases in the middle. CDR3 length equals 15 residues. Germline CDR1 reads ENHRY; CDR2 reads SYGVKD. The data derive from a study of read filtering for tumor transcriptome and immune sequencing. As for the study in general: Fewer than 10 patients were R-ISS I, approximately 15 were R-ISS II, six or seven were R-ISS III. Study-level findings and limits: IR-seq and RNA-seq agreed better without single-read clonotypes.

The library was built from approximately 400 ng RNA with molecular barcoded adaptors for alpha/delta and beta/gamma chains. Each CDR3 protein is one row after TCRdb ran MiXCR on the reads. The top ten hold more than 15% of the sample, which has 50,000 to 65,000 distinct CDR3 sequences, more than 9% seen once. Sequenced material: a population of CD138-negative cells sorted from bone marrow. This chain uses TRBV10-3 with TRBJ1-5; no reliable D call. This TCR was sampled from a donor at least 40 years old with multiple myeloma. In DNA, the CDR3 is TGTGCCATCAGTCCGGATCCGTATAGCAATCAGCCCCAGCATTTT. This gives the protein CAISPDPYSNQPQHF.